These 16 T cell receptor beta chains came from one sample sequenced in a study of cytomegalovirus exposure and HLA in healthy donors (dated by TCRdb to 2015 to 2018). Libraries were prepared through the immunoSEQ multiplex PCR assay. The multiplex PCR relied on a mix of 60 forward primers for TCR Vbeta segments and 13 reverse primers for TCR Jbeta segments. Imported from immuneACCESS, the table was reduced by TCRdb to in-frame sequences with V and J called. These copies leave out some clones; in studies compared against another copy, an unresolved V gene accounts for under half, and the cause of the remainder is not known. For this sample the table gives 100,000 to 150,000 clones, of which 84% were detected only once. The leading ten clones occupy approximately 3% of the sample. What was sequenced was PBMCs. The receptors were gathered from a woman under 30 in good health and CMV-seropositive.

Here the CDR3 reads CASSEDADSLNQPQHF. CDR3 in DNA: TGTGCCAGCAGTGAGGACGCCGACAGCCTCAATCAGCCCCAGCATTTT. The chain is built from TRBV6-1 and TRBJ1-5, with a weak D call TRBD1 (5 bases). Germline loops: CDR1 MNHNS, CDR2 SASEGT. The CDR3 is 16 amino acids. With 3 bases removed from V and 3 bases from J, the gap between germline ends came to 15 bases.

The sample holds one count of this clone. This chain joins TRBV2 and TRBJ2-5, with no clear D. The CDR3 is 12 residues long. Trimming removed 9 bases from V and 0 bases from J, with 8 bases in between. CDR1 and CDR2 (germline): SNHLY, FYNNEI. The CDR3 DNA is TGTGCCAGTTGCAGCGACCAAGAGACCCAGTACTTC. This sequence encodes CASCSDQETQYF.

CDR3 amino acids: CASARQPNSGANVLTF. CDR3 in DNA: TGTGCCAGTGCGCGGCAGCCCAATTCTGGGGCCAACGTCCTGACTTTC. The J gene is TRBJ2-6, the V gene TRBV7-8; D gene uncertain. V was cut by 9 bases and J by 1 base, with 16 bases left in between. CDR1 is SGHVS, CDR2 FQNEAQ, per germline. The CDR3 runs 16 residues.

This clone was detected a few times. The J gene is TRBJ1-4, the V gene TRBV7-6, with 8 bases lining up with TRBD1. CDR3 size: 13 residues. Germline values: CDR1 SGHVS, CDR2 FNYEAQ. Trimming removed 5 bases from V and 7 bases from J; junction bases left unmatched: 3. CDR3 in amino acids: CASSPGQGEKLFF. For the CDR3, the DNA is TGTGCCAGCAGCCCCGGACAGGGTGAAAAACTGTTTTTT. Full variable domain (rest looked up from reference TRBV7-6 and TRBJ1-4): GAGVSQSPRYKVTKRGQDVALRCDPISGHVSLYWYRQALGQGPEFLTYFNYEAQQDKSGLPNDRFSAERPEGSISTLTIQRTEQRDSAMYRCASSPGQGEKLFFGSGTQLSVL.

This chain connects TRBV6-1 to TRBJ2-7; 9 bases map to TRBD1. Germline CDR1 reads MNHNS; CDR2 reads SASEGT. Germline trimming cut 6 bases from V and 5 bases from J; bases unmatched to any gene: 5. The CDR3 runs 13 residues. CDR3 nucleotides: TGTGCCAGCAGGAGGGACAGGGTGGACGAGCAGTACTTC. It encodes CASRRDRVDEQYF.

J is TRBJ2-7 and V is TRBV20-1, with a possible D match to TRBD2 (5 bases). CDR3 size: 10 residues. CDR1 and CDR2 from the germline V gene are DFQATT and SNEGSKA (reference sequence). V was trimmed by 2 bases and J by 9 bases, leaving 8 bases between them. In DNA form, the CDR3 reads TGCAGTGCTAGACCTCGGGGGCAGTACTTC. This gives the protein CSARPRGQYF.

The CDR3 sequence is CASSPKLVDTQYF. The CDR3 nucleotides are TGTGCCAGCTCACCAAAACTAGTCGATACGCAGTATTTT. V and J are TRBV18 and TRBJ2-3, with a weak D call TRBD2 (5 bases). Germline V gene data show CDR1 as KGHSH and CDR2 as LQKENI. The CDR3 spans 13 residues. V was pared by 2 bases and J by 6 bases, with 9 bases between.

CDR3 DNA sequence: TGTGCCAGCAGCTTGTCCGGGACAGGCCTTAATGAAAAACTGTTTTTT. Translated: CASSLSGTGLNEKLFF. V usage is TRBV13 and J usage is TRBJ1-4, with 8 positions matching TRBD1. J lost 4 bases, V lost 3 bases, and 7 bases had no gene match. Germline V lookup: CDR1 PRHDT, CDR2 FYEKMQ (reference sequence). The CDR3 spans 16 residues.

This chain links TRBV30 with TRBJ1-3; TRBD1 agrees at 9 bases. CDR3 size: 12 residues. CDR1 is GTSNPN, CDR2 SVGIG, per germline (reference sequence). The V and J ends lost 5 bases and 4 bases, in that order; junction bases with no gene match: 0. The CDR3 DNA follows: TGTGCCTGGGGGACAGGGGGAAACACCATATATTTT. It translates to CAWGTGGNTIYF.

Remarks on this clone: The same CDR3 also results from other DNA sequences found in this sample. This chain joins TRBV4-2 and TRBJ2-2; 9 bases align to TRBD2. Germline-derived CDR1 and CDR2 are LGHNA and YNFKEQ. V lost 4 bases, J lost 6 bases, and 9 bases stayed unmatched. This CDR3 is 16 amino acids long. The CDR3 loop is CASSLRPSGEAGELFF. The CDR3 nucleotides are TGTGCCAGCAGCCTAAGACCTAGCGGGGAGGCCGGGGAGCTGTTTTTT.

The V gene is TRBV29-1, the J gene TRBJ1-1; tentatively, D is TRBD1 (5 bases). Germline V gene sequence: CDR1 SQVTM, CDR2 ANQGSEA. This CDR3 has 13 residues. Trimming removed 3 bases at V and 5 bases at J, with 13 bases between. The CDR3 nucleotides read TGCAGCGTTGATCCAGGGAGGTGGACTGAAGCTTTCTTT. It codes for CSVDPGRWTEAFF. Looking up the rest from reference TRBV29-1 and TRBJ1-1 gives the full variable domain: SAVISQKPSRDICQRGTSLTIQCQVDSQVTMMFWYRQQPGQSLTLIATANQGSEATYESGFVIDKFPISRPNLTFSTLTVSNMSPEDSSIYLCSVDPGRWTEAFFGQGTRLTVV.

The chain carries TRBV30 and TRBJ2-5, with D tentatively TRBD2 (5 bases). CDR1 and CDR2 from the germline V gene are GTSNPN and SVGIG (reference sequence). The CDR3 consists of 14 residues. The V gene lost 0 bases and the J gene lost 9 bases, with 17 bases spanning the gap. This CDR3 is CAWSVGDHLGAQYF. Here the CDR3 DNA reads TGTGCCTGGAGTGTCGGCGATCACCTCGGGGCCCAGTACTTC.

The chain links TRBV28 to TRBJ1-5; D remains ambiguous. Trimming pared 8 bases from V and 2 bases from J, leaving 7 bases between. The germline gives CDR1 MDHEN, CDR2 SYDVKM. This CDR3 has 12 amino acids. The CDR3 region is CASPSGNQPQHF. The CDR3 nucleotides read TGTGCCAGCCCTTCGGGCAATCAGCCCCAGCATTTT.

The rearrangement links TRBV9 to TRBJ2-2, with 10 nucleotides matching TRBD1. Germline V gene data show CDR1 as SGDLS and CDR2 as YYNGEE. The CDR3 has 16 residues. The trim removed 2 bases at V and 6 bases at J, leaving 7 bases unmatched. The CDR3 protein is CASSVGKDRGAGELFF. CDR3 coding DNA: TGTGCCAGCAGCGTCGGGAAGGACAGGGGGGCCGGGGAGCTGTTTTTT.

This clone was seen a few times. The chain carries TRBV6-6 and TRBJ2-5; 10 nucleotides align to TRBD2. Trimming cost V 8 bases and J 5 bases; bases outside gene matches: 11. The length of the CDR3 is 15 residues. Per the germline V gene, CDR1 is MNHNY and CDR2 is SVGAGI (reference sequence). The CDR3 is CASSDFSGGPETQYF. DNA of the CDR3: TGTGCCAGCTCGGATTTTAGCGGGGGGCCGGAGACCCAGTACTTC.

This chain uses TRBV5-4 with TRBJ2-2; tentative D call: TRBD1 (8 bases). V was cut by 9 bases and J by 1 base, with 19 bases left in between. Germline loops: CDR1 SGHNT, CDR2 YYREEE (reference sequence). The CDR3 is 16 amino acids. This chain's CDR3 is CATSGMGTGNTGELFF. The DNA for the CDR3 is TGTGCCACTAGCGGAATGGGGACAGGGAACACCGGGGAGCTGTTTTTT.